Below are 18 T cell receptor beta chains sequenced from a single sample in a study of CXCR3-negative and CXCR3-positive naive CD8 T cells (dated 2019 in TCRdb). Sequencing took place on a NextSeq 550. The Human TCR Profiling Kit (MiLaboratory) was used to prepare UMI-labeled 5' RACE TRB cDNA libraries. TCRdb reprocessed the reads and provides one entry for every CDR3 protein sequence; no DNA is given. The sample has approximately 66,000 distinct CDR3 sequences on record. Approximately 1.5% of the sample rests with the top ten. Material for sequencing was naive CXCR3- CD8+ T cells from blood. Taken with the paper, the label for cell subset or site translates to: CD45RO-CCR7+CD27+CD95- naive CD8+ T cells lacking CXCR3 (TNR3-). The receptors here all came from a human donor in good health. Some clones in this sample may be carry-over from other donors' samples.

The chain combines TRBV29-1 with TRBJ1-2; TCRdb designates TRBD1, a call that cannot be tested without DNA. Germline values: CDR1 SQVTM, CDR2 ANQGSEA. The CDR3 is made up of 18 amino acids. The CDR3: CSVDWFETTLSSGYGYTF. Full variable domain (missing parts from reference TRBV29-1 and TRBJ1-2): SAVISQKPSRDICQRGTSLTIQCQVDSQVTMMFWYRQQPGQSLTLIATANQGSEATYESGFVIDKFPISRPNLTFSTLTVSNMSPEDSSIYLCSVDWFETTLSSGYGYTFGSGTRLTVV.

The rearrangement links TRBV28 to TRBJ2-7; without DNA, the TCRdb call of TRBD1 cannot be checked. This CDR3 comprises 15 residues. The germline gives CDR1 MDHEN, CDR2 SYDVKM. The CDR3 protein is CASSFPLGGVSEQYF.

The J gene is TRBJ2-7, the V gene TRBV14; the TCRdb D gene call, TRBD1, has no DNA to confirm it. CDR3 size: 17 residues. Germline values: CDR1 SGHDN, CDR2 FVKESK. The CDR3 region is CASSQDPSGTGTYEQYF.

This rearrangement joins TRBV7-3 to TRBJ2-2. The CDR3 extends over 13 amino acids. Germline lookup yields CDR1 SGHTA and CDR2 FQGTGA. CDR3 amino acids: CASSLINTGELFF.

The chain uses TRBV6-5 and TRBJ2-6; TCRdb's D call of TRBD1 is untestable without DNA. This CDR3 contains 14 residues. Germline V gene data show CDR1 as MNHEY and CDR2 as SVGAGI. CDR3 in amino acids: CASSTGVGANVLTF.

The V and J genes are TRBV27 and TRBJ2-1. Germline assignment: CDR1 MNHEY and CDR2 SMNVEV (reference sequence). The CDR3 loop spans 14 amino acids. CDR3 region: CASSLQSLLNEQFF.

The V and J genes are TRBV5-6 and TRBJ2-7; TCRdb proposes TRBD1, but this gene call is untestable without DNA. The CDR3 spans 14 residues. Germline CDR1 SGHDT, CDR2 YYEEEE. The CDR3 sequence: CASRPGQGHYEQYF.

This sequence joins TRBV6-2 or TRBV6-3 and TRBJ2-3; TCRdb's D call, TRBD1, is unchecked because there is no DNA. The length of the CDR3 is 19 residues. Germline V CDR1 and CDR2: MNHEY, SVGEGT. CDR3 loop: CASSYPRDRVPGVEDTQYF.

CDR3 loop: CSASGLAGYNEQFF. V is TRBV20-1 and J is TRBJ2-1; TCRdb's D call of TRBD2 is untestable without DNA. Germline CDR1 and CDR2: DFQATT and SNEGSKA (reference sequence). This CDR3 has 14 residues.

This chain uses TRBV29-1 with TRBJ2-7; checking the TCRdb D call of TRBD2 is not possible without DNA. The germline V gene encodes CDR1 SQVTM and CDR2 ANQGSEA. CDR3 length equals 13 residues. CDR3 sequence reads: CSVEVGPRDEQYF.

The V gene is TRBV6-1, the J gene TRBJ2-7; the D gene TCRdb calls, TRBD1, cannot be checked with no DNA. This CDR3 spans 14 amino acids. Germline V lookup: CDR1 MNHNS, CDR2 SASEGT. CDR3 region: CASSEGDTFYEQYF.

V and J are TRBV4-3 and TRBJ1-1; TCRdb proposes TRBD1, but this gene call is untestable without DNA. Germline CDR1 LGHNA, CDR2 YSLEER. CDR3 length: 16 residues. This CDR3 is CASSQDGGRGPTEAFF.

The genes are TRBV29-1 and TRBJ2-6. CDR3 length: 14 residues. The germline V gene encodes CDR1 SQVTM and CDR2 ANQGSEA. This chain's CDR3 is CSVITISGANVLTF.

The chain links TRBV15 to TRBJ2-3. Germline loops: CDR1 LNHNV, CDR2 YYDKDF (reference sequence). CDR3 length: 13 amino acids. CDR3 loop: CATSRGYTDTQYF. The entire variable domain, with the rest obtained from reference TRBV15 and TRBJ2-3, is as follows: DAMVIQNPRYQVTQFGKPVTLSCSQTLNHNVMYWYQQKSSQAPKLLFHYYDKDFNNEADTPDNFQSRRPNTSFCFLDIRSPGLGDTAMYLCATSRGYTDTQYFGPGTRLTVL.

This rearrangement joins TRBV29-1 to TRBJ2-1; lacking DNA, the TRBD1 call made by TCRdb goes unchecked. This CDR3 region has 14 residues. The germline V gene has CDR1 SQVTM and CDR2 ANQGSEA. The chain's CDR3 is CSGRQQNLYNEQFF.

The chain links TRBV7-8 to TRBJ2-5; TCRdb names TRBD1, which stays unverified in the absence of DNA. Looked up from germline, CDR1 is SGHVS and CDR2 is FQNEAQ. CDR3 size: 18 residues. Here the CDR3 reads CASSLGVLVYGGTETQYF.

This sequence joins TRBV7-2 and TRBJ2-3; the TCRdb D gene call, TRBD2, has no DNA to confirm it. CDR3 size: 14 residues. Germline V lookup: CDR1 SGHTA, CDR2 FQGNSA. The CDR3: CASSSRLAGDTQYF.

The chain employs TRBV29-1 and TRBJ1-1. The CDR3 has 13 residues. In germline, CDR1 is SQVTM, CDR2 ANQGSEA. The CDR3 here is CSVEDDEGTEAFF.